This T cell receptor (beta chain) was documented in a study of response to subunit inactivated influenza vaccine. General study results and limits: The authors suggested that every seasonal influenza vaccination recruits few new T cells.

CDR1 is ENHRY and CDR2 is SYGVKD in the germline V gene. This CDR3 has 13 amino acids. J was trimmed by 7 bases and V by 11 bases; bases with no gene match: 8. TCRdb used MiXCR to reprocess the RT-PCR reads, holding one entry per CDR3 protein. The sample lists about 500,000 distinct CDR3 sequences, 6.5% to 8% occurring once. In this sample, this clonotype turned up a few times. As yet, its antigen is unknown. J is TRBJ1-4 and V is TRBV10-3; 9 nucleotides match TRBD1. The receptor comes from a man between 50 and 69 years old who received an inactivated influenza vaccine. The sequences come from PBMCs from blood, collected roughly 24 months after vaccination. The CDR3 coding sequence is TGTGCCGCGACACAGGGGGCGCGTGAAAAACTGTTTTTT. Its protein is CAATQGAREKLFF.